This T cell receptor beta chain derives from a study of blood T cells in healthy people across ages. This clonotype has a handful of counts. Its target is not known. The CDR3 consists of 16 residues. Per germline, CDR1 MGHDK and CDR2 SYGVNS. V trimming: 3 bases; J trimming: 4 bases; junction bases outside the gene matches: 7. Through a sample-barcoded 5' primer and a J-beta primer mix, a second PCR was run for roughly 6 to 11 cycles. TCRdb reanalysed the 5' RACE reads using MiXCR and keeps one entry per CDR3 protein. This table has approximately 1,000,000 distinct CDR3 sequences, 35% to 55% appearing once. Study findings and constraints: While age rose, TCR beta diversity per million T cells dropped in a roughly linear way. Strongly correlated with naive T cell percentage was TCR beta diversity. Higher diversity, along with more naive CD4+ cells, distinguished long-lived donors from aged donors.

Per-sample yields of isolated PBMCs were at least 6.5 million. The sample taken for sequencing was blood. The origin of this receptor is a woman aged 55-70 years in good health. The V and J genes are TRBV25-1 and TRBJ2-7; 12 bases map to TRBD2. The CDR3 DNA sequence: TGTGCCAGCAGTGAGCGGCTAGCGGGAGGGCGGTACGAGCAGTACTTC. It translates to CASSERLAGGRYEQYF.